This T cell receptor beta chain emerged from a study of PD-L1 blockade in urothelial cancer. About the research overall: Patients previously received 0 to 3 chemotherapy regimens. Study results and caveats: Survival was better when pretreatment blood TCR clonality fell below the median.

This clone was detected a few times. The antigen is undetermined. Data came from immunoSEQ multiplex PCR; TCRdb stores just in-frame clones and leaves some out. This sample has tens of thousands of clones, with roughly nine tenths found just once. CDR1 is LNHDA and CDR2 is SQIVND in the germline V gene (reference sequence). The CDR3 runs to 18 residues. V lost 1 base and J lost 9; bases outside the gene matches: 15. Time point reported: pretreatment peripheral blood. The source is a woman aged 55 to 70 with urothelial cancer. This specimen was PBMCs, taken around atezolizumab (anti-PD-L1) treatment. The J gene is TRBJ2-1, the V gene TRBV19, with TRBD2 matching 10 bases. In nucleotides, the CDR3 is TGTGCCAGTAGTATAGGAGGGGTCGGGGTAGCGGGAGGAATTGAGCAGTTCTTC. Translation: CASSIGGVGVAGGIEQFF.